The 5 T cell receptor beta chains below come from one sample, sequenced in a study of T cells in Graves' hyperthyroidism and ophthalmopathy. Amplified TCR beta CDR3 regions derived from RNA transcripts. HTBI primers were the set used in a first-round RT-PCR of the TCR CDR3. TCRdb independently ran MiXCR on the multiplex PCR reads; one entry per CDR3 protein. The sample lists under 300,000 distinct CDR3 sequences, about an eighth occurring once. The sample was blood. The receptors shown here come from a woman in her 30s with Graves' hyperthyroidism that later progressed to Graves' ophthalmopathy.

This clonotype has ten or more counts. The chain carries TRBV7-8 and TRBJ2-3, with D hard to call. The CDR3 sequence is 16 residues long. Trimming took 5 bases from V and 0 from J, leaving 15 bases between them. The V gene's germline CDR1 is SGHVS and CDR2 FQNEAQ. The CDR3 loop reads CASSPLAGSSTDTQYF. The CDR3 coding sequence is TGTGCCAGCAGCCCCCTCGCTGGGTCCAGCACAGATACGCAGTATTTT.

For this clonotype: With a much larger clone just one base away, this may be a read error. The J gene is TRBJ2-3, the V gene TRBV7-9; D remains unclear. V was pared by 5 bases and J by 5 bases, with 11 bases between. Germline loops: CDR1 SEHNR, CDR2 FQNEAQ (reference sequence). The CDR3 length is 13 residues. CDR3 nucleotide sequence: TGTGCCAGCAGCGTTATATGGGGAGATACGCAGTATTTT. Translation gives CASSVIWGDTQYF.

Comments on this clonotype: The junction does not match germline at one end; this may be a read error. The chain links TRBV14 to TRBJ2-7; TRBD2 agrees at 10 bases. Germline V lookup: CDR1 SGHDN, CDR2 FVKESK. The CDR3 is 16 amino acids. Written as DNA, the CDR3 is TGTACCAGCAGCCAAGTCCGAACTAGCGGGATCTACGAGCAGTACTTC. This gives the protein CTSSQVRTSGIYEQYF.

The chain is built from TRBV2 and TRBJ2-7, with TRBD2 matching 12 bases. The CDR3 runs 19 residues. The germline V gene has CDR1 SNHLY and CDR2 FYNNEI. Trimming cost V 6 bases and J 5 bases; bases outside gene matches: 20. CDR3 residues: CASRTNTEETSGSFDEQYF. CDR3 DNA sequence: TGTGCCAGCAGAACAAACACGGAGGAGACTAGCGGGAGTTTTGACGAGCAGTACTTC.

The chain has TRBV9 and TRBJ2-3; 7 positions agree with TRBD1. The CDR3 extends over 13 amino acids. J gave up 4 bases and V 4 bases, and 3 bases lay outside the gene matches. Germline V gene lookup returns CDR1 SGDLS and CDR2 YYNGEE. CDR3 amino acids: CASSPQGADTQYF. The CDR3 DNA sequence: TGTGCCAGCAGCCCCCAGGGGGCAGATACGCAGTATTTT.